This T cell receptor beta chain appears in the sequencing data of a study of PD-1 blockade in classical Hodgkin lymphoma. Described time point: cycle 4 day 1 (C4D1), after 6 weeks of nivolumab. Exposure to brentuximab vedotin varied, and each patient had relapsed following autologous stem cell transplantation. Researchers used magnetic negative selection to pull out pure CD4+ T cells from thawed PBMCs. Study-level findings and limits: Prior to therapy, complete responders displayed diversity much like that of newly diagnosed patients.

Sequenced by immunoSEQ multiplex PCR; TCRdb stores in-frame clones only, minus some. The sample shows 30,000 to 35,000 clones, 84% of them seen only once. Concerning this clone itself: What it recognizes is unknown.

V was cut by 5 bases and J by 0 bases, with 13 bases left in between. This CDR3 is built from 15 residues. Germline V CDR1 and CDR2: MNHEY, SMNVEV (reference sequence). This receptor was obtained from a human donor with classical Hodgkin lymphoma. The chain has TRBV27 and TRBJ1-1; D is possibly TRBD1 (5 bases). Sequencing used CD4+ T cells from blood, obtained before the fourth cycle of nivolumab. CDR3 nucleotide sequence: TGTGCCAGCAGTACATCGGGGCCCTTGAACACTGAAGCTTTCTTT. Encoded protein: CASSTSGPLNTEAFF.